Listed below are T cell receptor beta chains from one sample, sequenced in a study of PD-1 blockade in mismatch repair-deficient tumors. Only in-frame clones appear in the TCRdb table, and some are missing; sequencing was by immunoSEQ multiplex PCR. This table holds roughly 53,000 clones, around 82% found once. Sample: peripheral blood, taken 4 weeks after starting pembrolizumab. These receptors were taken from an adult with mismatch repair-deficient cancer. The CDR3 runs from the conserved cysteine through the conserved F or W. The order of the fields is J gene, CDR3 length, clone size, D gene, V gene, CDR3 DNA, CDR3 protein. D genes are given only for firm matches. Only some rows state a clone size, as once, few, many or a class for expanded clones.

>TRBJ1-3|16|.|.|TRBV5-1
TGCGCCAGCAGCTTGGTTGGTGCCGGTTCTGGAAACACCATATATTTT
CASSLVGAGSGNTIYF
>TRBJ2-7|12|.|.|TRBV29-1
TGCAGCGCGGAGGACACGGCCTACGAGCAGTACTTC
CSAEDTAYEQYF
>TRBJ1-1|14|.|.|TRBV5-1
TGCGCCAGCAGCTATGGGGATGAGTCCACTGAAGCTTTCTTT
CASSYGDESTEAFF
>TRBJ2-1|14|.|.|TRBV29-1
TGCAGCGTTGATTCCGACCAGCCCTACCCCGAGCAGTTCTTC
CSVDSDQPYPEQFF
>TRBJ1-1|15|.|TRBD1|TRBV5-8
TGTGCCAGCAGCGTTCGGTACAGGGGAAACACTGAAGCTTTCTTT
CASSVRYRGNTEAFF
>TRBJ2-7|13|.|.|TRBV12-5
TGTGCTAGTGGTTTACAGGGCTCCTACGAGCAGTACTTC
CASGLQGSYEQYF
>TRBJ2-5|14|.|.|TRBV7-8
TGTGCCAGCAGCAAAGACGGAGGCCAAGAGACCCAGTACTTC
CASSKDGGQETQYF
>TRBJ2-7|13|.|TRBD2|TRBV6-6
TGTGCCAGCAGGGCCTCCGGGACTAGCGGCTCGGTATTC
CASRASGTSGSVF
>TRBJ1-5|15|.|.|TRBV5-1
TGCGCCAGCAGCCCTGGCGGGGGGGGCCCCTCGCCCCAGCATTTT
CASSPGGGGPSPQHF
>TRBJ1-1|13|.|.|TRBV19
TGTGCCAGTAGTATAGGGGAGAACACTGAAGCTTTCTTT
CASSIGENTEAFF
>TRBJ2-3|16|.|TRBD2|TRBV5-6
TGTGCCAGCAGCTCTCGACTAGCGGGACGTTCGGATACGCAGTATTTT
CASSSRLAGRSDTQYF
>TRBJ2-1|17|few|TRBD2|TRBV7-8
TGTGCCAGCAGCTTATGGCTAGCGGGGAGCTCCTACAATGAGCAGTTCTTC
CASSLWLAGSSYNEQFF
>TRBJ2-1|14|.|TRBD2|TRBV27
TGTGCCAGCATAAGGAGGGAGGGAGGCGATGAGCAGTTCTTC
CASIRREGGDEQFF
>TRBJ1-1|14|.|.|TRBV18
TGTGCCAGCTCAGCCTTCGAAGAAAACACTGAAGCTTTCTTT
CASSAFEENTEAFF
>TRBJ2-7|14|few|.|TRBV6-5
TGTGCCAGCAGCGAAAGAAAGACACTTTACGAGCAGTACTTC
CASSERKTLYEQYF
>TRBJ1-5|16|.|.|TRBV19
TGTGCCAGTAGTATAGAAAGGCGAATAACCAATCAGCCCCAGCATTTT
CASSIERRITNQPQHF
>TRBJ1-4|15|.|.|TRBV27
TGTGCCAGCAGCCAATCTAGGCGCTCGGGTGAAAAACTGTTTTTT
CASSQSRRSGEKLFF